This T cell receptor (beta chain) emerged from a study of T cell repertoires in cytomegalovirus infection. Study in general: CMV infection together with matching HLA type was indicated by public TCR beta signatures.

V shed 3 bases and J shed 1 base, with 20 bases lying between them. The CDR3 is 18 residues long. Germline-derived CDR1 and CDR2 are SGHTA and FQGNSA. Study conclusions and caveats: HLA-C-restricted, CMV-specific TCR beta clonotypes were dominant ex vivo.

This clonotype has ten or more counts. Its specificity is unknown. TCRdb re-called the reads with MiXCR, one entry per CDR3 protein. The table has 150,000 to 200,000 distinct CDR3 sequences, approximately 14% seen once. The TCR originated in a human donor in good health (CMV status not recorded). Some clones in this sample may be carry-over from other donors' samples. Sequenced input: PBMCs. V usage is TRBV7-2 and J usage is TRBJ2-3; D remains ambiguous. In DNA, the CDR3 is TGTGCCAGCAGCTTGGGGTTAGGGCTGTTCGGCCGCACAGATACGCAGTATTTT. Translation gives CASSLGLGLFGRTDTQYF.